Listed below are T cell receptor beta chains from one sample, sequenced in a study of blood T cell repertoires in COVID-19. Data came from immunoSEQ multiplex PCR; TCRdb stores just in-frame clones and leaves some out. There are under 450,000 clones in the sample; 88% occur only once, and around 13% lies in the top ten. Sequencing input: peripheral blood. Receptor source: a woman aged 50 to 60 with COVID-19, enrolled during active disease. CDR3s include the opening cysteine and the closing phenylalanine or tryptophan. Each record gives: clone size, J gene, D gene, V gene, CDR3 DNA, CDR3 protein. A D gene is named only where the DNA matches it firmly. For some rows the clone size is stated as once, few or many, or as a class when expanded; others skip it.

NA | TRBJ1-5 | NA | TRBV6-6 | TGTGCCAGCAGTTACTCCCTCCAGGGGCAGCCCCAGCATTTT | CASSYSLQGQPQHF
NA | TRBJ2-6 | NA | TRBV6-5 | TGTGCCAGCAGCAAAACAGTCTCTGGGGCCAACGTCCTGACTTTC | CASSKTVSGANVLTF
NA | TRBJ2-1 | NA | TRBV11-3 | TGTGCCAGCAGCTTAGGAGGGTGGGGTGTGGGGAGCTCCTACAATGAGCAGTTCTTC | CASSLGGWGVGSSYNEQFF
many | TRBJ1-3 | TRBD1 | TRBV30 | TGTGCCTGGAAGGGCGACAGGGGGCTACGGAACACCATATATTTT | CAWKGDRGLRNTIYF
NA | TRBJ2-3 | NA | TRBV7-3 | TGTGCCAGCAGCTTAACTCTCGTCGATACGCAGTATTTT | CASSLTLVDTQYF
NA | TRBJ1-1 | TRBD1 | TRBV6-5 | TGTGCCAGCAGCAACCAGGGGGTTGTCACTGAAGCTTTCTTT | CASSNQGVVTEAFF
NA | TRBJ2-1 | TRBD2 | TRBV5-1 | TGCGCCAGCAGCTTGAACGGGGGGGAACTCAATGAGCAGTTCTTC | CASSLNGGELNEQFF
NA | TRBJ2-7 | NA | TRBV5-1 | TGCGCCAGCAGCTTCCGTAGGGGGTCTGAGGAAGAGCAGTACTTC | CASSFRRGSEEEQYF
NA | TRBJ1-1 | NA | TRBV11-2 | TGTGCCAGCAGCTTAACCGGGAACACTGAAGCTTTCTTT | CASSLTGNTEAFF
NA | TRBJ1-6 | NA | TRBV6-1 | TGTGCCAGCAGTGAAGCTGGACACTATAATTCACCCCTCCACTTT | CASSEAGHYNSPLHF
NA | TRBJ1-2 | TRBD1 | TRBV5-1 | TGCGCCAGCAGCTTGTCCCCGGGACAGGGGACCTATGGCTACACCTTC | CASSLSPGQGTYGYTF
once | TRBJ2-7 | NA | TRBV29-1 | TGCAGCGTTGAAGATTTATCCGGGTACGAGCAGTACTTC | CSVEDLSGYEQYF
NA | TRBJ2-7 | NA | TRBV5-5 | TGTGCCAGCAGCCTGCTAATGAGCTCCTACGAGCAGTACTTC | CASSLLMSSYEQYF
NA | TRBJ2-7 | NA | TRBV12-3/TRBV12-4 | TGTGCCAGCAGTGCTGGAGACGAGCAGTACTTC | CASSAGDEQYF
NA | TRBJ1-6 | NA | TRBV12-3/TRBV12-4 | TGTGCCAGCAGTTTTCGCGATTCACCCCTCCACTTT | CASSFRDSPLHF
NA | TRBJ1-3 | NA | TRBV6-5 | TGTGCCGGTCGGGACACCGGCTCTGGAAACACCATATATTTT | CAGRDTGSGNTIYF
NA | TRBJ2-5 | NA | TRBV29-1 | TGCAGCGTTGAAGGCGGGGCCCAGGAGACCCAGTACTTC | CSVEGGAQETQYF
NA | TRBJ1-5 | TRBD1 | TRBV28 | TGTGCCAGCAGTACCCAGGGGGGAGGTTATAGCAATCAGCCCCAGCATTTT | CASSTQGGGYSNQPQHF
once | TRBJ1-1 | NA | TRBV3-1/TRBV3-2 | TGTGCCAGCAGCCACGACAGCCAACAGGGAGCTTTCTTT | CASSHDSQQGAFF
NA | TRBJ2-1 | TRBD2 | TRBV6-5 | TGTGCCAGCAGGGTACTAGCGGACTCCTACAATGAGCAGTTCTTC | CASRVLADSYNEQFF
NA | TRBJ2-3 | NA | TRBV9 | TGTGCCAGCAGCGCCTTATTTCCGGGGGCGCAGTATTTT | CASSALFPGAQYF
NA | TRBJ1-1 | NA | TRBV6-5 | TGTGCCAGCAGTACCGGAGGGACTGAAGCTTTCTTT | CASSTGGTEAFF
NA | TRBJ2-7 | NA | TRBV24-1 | TGTGCCACCCGAGCTTACTACGAGCAGTACTTC | CATRAYYEQYF
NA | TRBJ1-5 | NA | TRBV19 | TGTGCCGTAAGCCGGACATCTCATAGCAATCAGCCCCAGCATTTT | CAVSRTSHSNQPQHF
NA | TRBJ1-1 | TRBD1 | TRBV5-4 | TGTGCCAGCAGCCCTCGGGCAGGGGGCGCAGGCACTGAAGCTTTCTTT | CASSPRAGGAGTEAFF
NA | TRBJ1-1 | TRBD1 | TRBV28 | TGTGCCAGCAGTAACCCTCAGGGGGGCGAGCAAGCTTTCTTT | CASSNPQGGEQAFF
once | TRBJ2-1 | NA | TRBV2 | TGTGCCAGCAGATCCGGGACTGGGAACAATGAGCAGTTCTTC | CASRSGTGNNEQFF
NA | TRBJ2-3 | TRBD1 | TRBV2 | TGTGCCAGCAGGGGGACAGGGGGGTTGCCAGATACGCAGTATTTT | CASRGTGGLPDTQYF
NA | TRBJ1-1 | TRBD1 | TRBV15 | TGTGCCACCAGCAGTGGGACAGGGGGCTACACTGAAGCTTTCTTT | CATSSGTGGYTEAFF
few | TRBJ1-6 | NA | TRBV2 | TGTGCCAGCAGGGGCCAGCTTAATTCACCCCTCCACTTT | CASRGQLNSPLHF
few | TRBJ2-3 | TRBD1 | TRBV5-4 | TGTGCCAGCAGCCCGACAGGGGGCGCGACAGATACGCAGTATTTT | CASSPTGGATDTQYF
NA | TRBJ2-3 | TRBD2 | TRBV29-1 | TGCAGCGTTCTAGCGGGGGAGCCGGGAAGCACAGATACGCAGTATTTT | CSVLAGEPGSTDTQYF
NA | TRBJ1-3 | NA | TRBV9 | TGTGCCAGCAGCGCCATCCCCCGGGACTCAGGCTCTGGAAACACCATATATTTT | CASSAIPRDSGSGNTIYF
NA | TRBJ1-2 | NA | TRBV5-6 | TGTGCCAGCAGCTTACCAACTTACAGCCTCTATGGCTACACCTTC | CASSLPTYSLYGYTF
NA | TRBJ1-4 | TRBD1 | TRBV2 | TGTGCCAGCAGTCTGGACAGGGAGGGCGGGGATGAAAAACTGTTTTTT | CASSLDREGGDEKLFF
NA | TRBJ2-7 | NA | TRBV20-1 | TGCAGTGCTAGTGCTAGGATCTACGAGCAGTACTTC | CSASARIYEQYF
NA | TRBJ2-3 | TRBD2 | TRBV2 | TGTGCCAGCAGTGGGGGGACTACCTACACAGATACGCAGTATTTT | CASSGGTTYTDTQYF
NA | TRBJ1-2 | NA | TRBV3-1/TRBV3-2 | TGTGCCAGCAGCCAAGATGTACAGGTCCTATATGGCTACACCTTC | CASSQDVQVLYGYTF
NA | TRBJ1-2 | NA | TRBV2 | TGTGCCAGCAGTGAAGGGAGTACTAACTATGGCTACACCTTC | CASSEGSTNYGYTF
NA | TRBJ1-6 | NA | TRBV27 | TGTGCCAGCAGCCCCCGGACAAACAATTCACCCCTCCACTTT | CASSPRTNNSPLHF
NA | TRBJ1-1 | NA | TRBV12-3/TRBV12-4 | TGTGCCAGCAGTTTGGAGGTATATACTGAAGCTTTCTTT | CASSLEVYTEAFF